The 4 T cell receptor beta chains in this list originate from one sample, sequenced in a study of blood T cells in healthy people across ages. The second PCR ran roughly 6 to 11 cycles with a sample-barcoded 5' primer and J-beta primers. TCRdb independently ran MiXCR on the 5' RACE reads; one entry per CDR3 protein. Of hundreds of thousands of distinct CDR3 sequences listed, 20% to 25% are singletons. This sample also appeared in a second study, on T cells of mothers and their children.

The specimen was blood. The origin of the receptors is a boy aged 5-17 years in good health.

The rearrangement links TRBV20-1 to TRBJ2-5, with 10 positions matching TRBD2. The CDR3 totals 14 residues. V was pared by 7 bases and J by 1 base, with 6 bases of the junction left unmatched. CDR1 is DFQATT, CDR2 SNEGSKA, per germline (reference sequence). Written as DNA, the CDR3 is TGCAGTGTCTCCCAGCGGGGGGGCCAAGAGACCCAGTACTTC. Translating it yields CSVSQRGGQETQYF.

The chain couples TRBV6-5 to TRBJ2-3; 9 bases agree with TRBD2. V dropped 5 bases and J dropped 4; count of bases not matched to a gene: 7. This CDR3 has 15 amino acids. Germline CDR1 MNHEY, CDR2 SVGAGI. CDR3 region: CASSRAGGRSDTQYF. The CDR3, as DNA: TGTGCCAGCAGTAGAGCGGGAGGTCGGTCAGATACGCAGTATTTT.

The rearrangement joins TRBV7-2 to TRBJ2-3; 7 positions agree with TRBD1. The CDR3 runs to 16 residues. V shed 1 base, J shed 3 bases, and the junction held 7 bases outside the gene matches. The germline CDR1 and CDR2 sequences are SGHTA and FQGNSA. CDR3 protein: CASSLDPTGITDTQYF. The CDR3 nucleotides are TGTGCCAGCAGCTTAGATCCGACAGGGATAACAGATACGCAGTATTTT.

This clonotype was recorded a few times. The chain links TRBV10-3 to TRBJ2-4, with D perhaps TRBD2 (7 bases). CDR1 is ENHRY and CDR2 is SYGVKD in the germline V gene. Trimming pared 3 bases from V and 5 bases from J, leaving 14 bases between. CDR3 length: 15 residues. CDR3 nucleotide sequence: TGTGCCATCAGTGAATACGGGGGGCTCGAAAACATTCAGTACTTC. Residues: CAISEYGGLENIQYF.